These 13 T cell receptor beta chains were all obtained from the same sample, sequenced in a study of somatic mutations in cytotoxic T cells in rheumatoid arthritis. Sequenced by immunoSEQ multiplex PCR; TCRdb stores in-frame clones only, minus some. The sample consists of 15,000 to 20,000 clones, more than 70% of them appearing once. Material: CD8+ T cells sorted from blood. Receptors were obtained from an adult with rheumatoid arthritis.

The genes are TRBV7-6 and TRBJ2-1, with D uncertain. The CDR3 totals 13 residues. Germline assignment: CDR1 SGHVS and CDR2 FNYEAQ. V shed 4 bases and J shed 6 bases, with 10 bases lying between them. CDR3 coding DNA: TGTGCCAGCAGCTCCGTCCTTGGCAATGAGCAGTTCTTC. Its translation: CASSSVLGNEQFF. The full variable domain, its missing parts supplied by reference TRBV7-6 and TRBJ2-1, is GAGVSQSPRYKVTKRGQDVALRCDPISGHVSLYWYRQALGQGPEFLTYFNYEAQQDKSGLPNDRFSAERPEGSISTLTIQRTEQRDSAMYRCASSSVLGNEQFFGPGTRLTVL.

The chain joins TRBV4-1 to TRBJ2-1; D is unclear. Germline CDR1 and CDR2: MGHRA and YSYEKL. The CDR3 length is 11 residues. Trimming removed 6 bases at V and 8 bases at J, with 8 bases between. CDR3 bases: TGCGCCAGCAGTAGTTTTCATGAGCAGTTCTTC. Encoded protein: CASSSFHEQFF.

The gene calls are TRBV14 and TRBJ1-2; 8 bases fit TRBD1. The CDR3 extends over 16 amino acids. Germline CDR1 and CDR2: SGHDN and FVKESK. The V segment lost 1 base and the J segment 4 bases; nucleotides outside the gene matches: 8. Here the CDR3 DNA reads TGTGCCAGCAGCCAAGTAGAGGACAGGGTGACCTATGGCTACACCTTC. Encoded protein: CASSQVEDRVTYGYTF.

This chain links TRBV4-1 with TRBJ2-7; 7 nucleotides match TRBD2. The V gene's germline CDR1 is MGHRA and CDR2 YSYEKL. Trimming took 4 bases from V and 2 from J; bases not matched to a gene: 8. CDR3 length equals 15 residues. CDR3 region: CASSPIGEGTYEQYF. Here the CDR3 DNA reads TGCGCCAGCAGCCCTATTGGGGAGGGTACCTACGAGCAGTACTTC.

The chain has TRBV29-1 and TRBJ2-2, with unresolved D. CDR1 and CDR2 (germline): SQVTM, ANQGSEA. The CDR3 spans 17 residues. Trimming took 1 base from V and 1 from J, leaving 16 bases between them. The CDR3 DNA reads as TGCAGCGTTGAAGCTACACCAAACCGAAGGAACACCGGGGAGCTGTTTTTT. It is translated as CSVEATPNRRNTGELFF.

The CDR3 sequence is CASSRQSSGRASSTDTQYF. CDR3 sequence (DNA): TGTGCCAGCAGCCGACAGTCTAGCGGGAGAGCATCTAGCACAGATACGCAGTATTTT. The V and J genes are TRBV2 and TRBJ2-3, with 10 bases identical to TRBD2. Trimming cost V 6 bases and J 0 bases; bases outside gene matches: 15. This CDR3 region has 19 residues. CDR1 is SNHLY and CDR2 is FYNNEI in the germline V gene.

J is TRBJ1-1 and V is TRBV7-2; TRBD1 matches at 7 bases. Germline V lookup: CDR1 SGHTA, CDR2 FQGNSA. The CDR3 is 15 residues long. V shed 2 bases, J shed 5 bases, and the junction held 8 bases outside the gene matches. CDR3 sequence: CASSLLRQGETEAFF. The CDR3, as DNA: TGTGCCAGCAGCTTATTACGACAGGGTGAGACTGAAGCTTTCTTT.

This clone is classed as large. CDR3 sequence (DNA): TGTGCCAGCACCGGACAGTCTTCCTACGAGCAGTACTTC. Translated: CASTGQSSYEQYF. The chain combines TRBV7-8 with TRBJ2-7; possibly TRBD1 for D (6 bases). Trimming shortened V by 7 bases and J by 1 base, and 11 bases separated the two germline ends. There are 13 residues in the CDR3. Germline assignment: CDR1 SGHVS and CDR2 FQNEAQ.

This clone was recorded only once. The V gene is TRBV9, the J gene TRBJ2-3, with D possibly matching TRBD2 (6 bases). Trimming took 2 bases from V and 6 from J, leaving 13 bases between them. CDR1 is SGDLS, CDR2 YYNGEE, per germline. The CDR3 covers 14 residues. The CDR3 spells CASSVGGDSDTQYF. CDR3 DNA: TGTGCCAGCAGCGTCGGCGGGGACTCCGATACGCAGTATTTT.

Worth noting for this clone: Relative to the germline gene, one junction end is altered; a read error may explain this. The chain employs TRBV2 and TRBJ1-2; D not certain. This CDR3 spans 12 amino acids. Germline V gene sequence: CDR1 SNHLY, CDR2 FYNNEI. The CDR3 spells CASSEARDPTAF. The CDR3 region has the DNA TGTGCCAGCAGTGAAGCGCGCGATCCCACCGCCTTC.

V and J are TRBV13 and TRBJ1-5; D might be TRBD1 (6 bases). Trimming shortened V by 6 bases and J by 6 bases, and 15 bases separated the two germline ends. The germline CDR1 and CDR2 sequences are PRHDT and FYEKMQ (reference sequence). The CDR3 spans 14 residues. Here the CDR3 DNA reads TGTGCCAGCAGTTCACGCGGGGGGCGTCAGCCCCAGCATTTT. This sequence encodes CASSSRGGRQPQHF.

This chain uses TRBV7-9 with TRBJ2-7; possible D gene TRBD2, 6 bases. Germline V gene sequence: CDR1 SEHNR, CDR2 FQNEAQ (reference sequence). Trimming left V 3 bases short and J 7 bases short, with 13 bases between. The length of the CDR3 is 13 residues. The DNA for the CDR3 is TGTGCCAGCAGCTTCGTGACTAGGGTGGAGCAGTACTTC. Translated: CASSFVTRVEQYF. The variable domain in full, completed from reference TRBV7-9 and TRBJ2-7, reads DTGVSQNPRHKITKRGQNVTFRCDPISEHNRLYWYRQTLGQGPEFLTYFQNEAQLEKSRLLSDRFSAERPKGSFSTLEIQRTEQGDSAMYLCASSFVTRVEQYFGPGTRLTVT.

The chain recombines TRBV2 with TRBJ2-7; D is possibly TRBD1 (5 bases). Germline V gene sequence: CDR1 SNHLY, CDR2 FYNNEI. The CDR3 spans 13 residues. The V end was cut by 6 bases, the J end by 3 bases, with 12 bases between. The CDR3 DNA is TGTGCCAGCAGCGCCTGGGGCGGCTACGAGCAGTACTTC. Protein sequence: CASSAWGGYEQYF. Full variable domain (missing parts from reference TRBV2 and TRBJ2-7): EPEVTQTPSHQVTQMGQEVILRCVPISNHLYFYWYRQILGQKVEFLVSFYNNEISEKSEIFDDQFSVERPDGSNFTLKIRSTKLEDSAMYFCASSAWGGYEQYFGPGTRLTVT.